The TCR beta chain under discussion was sequenced for a study of glioma-infiltrating T cells. General study points: Non-neoplastic patients had below-expected tissue-blood divergence, while all gliomas exceeded expectation. CDR3 overlap between tissue and blood was very small.

Comments on this clonotype: The target antigen is unknown.

The iRepertoire nested amplicon-rescue multiplex PCR amplified TCR alpha and beta CDR3s from RNA. Tissue mRNA or PBMC total RNA, about 90-400 ng, went into one-step reverse transcription and amplification. In TCRdb, the multiplex PCR reads were re-called with MiXCR into one record per CDR3 protein. The sample has approximately 190,000 distinct CDR3 sequences; more than 25% are singletons. CDR1 is LGHDT and CDR2 is YNNKEL in the germline V gene (reference sequence). V shed 1 base and J 0 bases; nucleotides not matched to a gene: 8. The CDR3 sequence is 17 residues long. The origin of this receptor is a human donor with low-grade glioma or glioblastoma, undergoing nonglioma brain surgery, or in good health (not recorded which). This chain connects TRBV3-1 to TRBJ2-7; 8 bases are a match to TRBD2. The sequenced material came from glioma tissue, nonneoplastic brain tissue, or PBMCs (not recorded which). The CDR3 spells CASSQGAGTRFSYEQYF. CDR3 DNA: TGTGCCAGCAGCCAAGGGGCCGGGACTAGATTCTCCTACGAGCAGTACTTC.